This T cell receptor beta chain derives from a study of control samples from healthy donors and cancer patients. CDR1 and CDR2 (germline): SGHRS, YFSETQ. V was pared by 1 base and J by 0 bases, with 8 bases between. This CDR3 is built from 15 residues. The table came from immunoSEQ multiplex PCR; TCRdb's copy has only in-frame clones and leaves some out. The sample contains some 130,000 clones, about nine tenths of which appear only once. The sequence was obtained from a man in his forties or fifties in good health. Sequencing was carried out using blood. The chain recombines TRBV5-1 with TRBJ2-1; unclear D gene. In nucleotides, the CDR3 is TGCGCCAGCAGCTTGACAGTGAGCTCCTACAATGAGCAGTTCTTC. Protein: CASSLTVSSYNEQFF.